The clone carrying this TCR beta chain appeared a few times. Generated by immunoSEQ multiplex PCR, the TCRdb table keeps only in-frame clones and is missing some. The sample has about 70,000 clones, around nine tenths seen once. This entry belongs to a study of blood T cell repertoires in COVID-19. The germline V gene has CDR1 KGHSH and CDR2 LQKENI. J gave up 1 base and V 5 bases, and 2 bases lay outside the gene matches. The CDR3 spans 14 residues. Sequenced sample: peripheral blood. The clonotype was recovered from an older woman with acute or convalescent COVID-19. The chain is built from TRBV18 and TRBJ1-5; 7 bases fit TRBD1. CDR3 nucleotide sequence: TGTGCCAGCTCAAGGGACAGAAGCAATCAGCCCCAGCATTTT. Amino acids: CASSRDRSNQPQHF.